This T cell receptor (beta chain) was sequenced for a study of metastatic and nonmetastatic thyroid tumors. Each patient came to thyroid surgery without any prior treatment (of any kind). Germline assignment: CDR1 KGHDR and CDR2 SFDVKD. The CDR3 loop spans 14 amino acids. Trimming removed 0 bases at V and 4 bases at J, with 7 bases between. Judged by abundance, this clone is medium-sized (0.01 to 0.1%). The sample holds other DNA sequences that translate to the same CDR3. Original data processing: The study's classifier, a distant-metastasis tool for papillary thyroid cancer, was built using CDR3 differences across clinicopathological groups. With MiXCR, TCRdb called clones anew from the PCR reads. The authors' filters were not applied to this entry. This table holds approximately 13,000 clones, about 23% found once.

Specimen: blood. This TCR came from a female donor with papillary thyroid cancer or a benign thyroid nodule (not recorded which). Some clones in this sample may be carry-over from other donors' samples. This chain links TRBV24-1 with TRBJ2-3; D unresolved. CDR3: CATSDLSRADTQYF. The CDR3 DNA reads TGTGCCACCAGTGATTTGTCGCGCGCAGATACGCAGTATTTT.